This T cell receptor (beta chain) was documented in a study of blood T cell repertoires in COVID-19. Study details: In each case, the material was cDNA or gDNA derived from T cells, B-cell-depleted T cells, or PBMCs.

Source study methods: Amplification of reference gene primers was used by the study to estimate nucleated cell counts. Libraries were prepared by immunoSEQ multiplex PCR; TCRdb keeps only in-frame clonotypes and omits some of them. Clonal size and the V and J genes are those of that table, whereas D and trimming came from the DNA. The sample has roughly 250,000 clones; roughly 86% are singletons. The J segment lost 11 bases and the V segment lost 3 bases, leaving 8 bases of the junction unmatched. CDR3 size: 13 residues. The cohort comprised adults aged roughly 18 to 95 years residing in about 25 US areas. Donors in Cohort 3 who had recovered were those with two negative PCRs, healthcare professional clearance, or resolution of their symptoms.

The chain employs TRBV12-3 or TRBV12-4 and TRBJ1-1, with 8 bases lining up with TRBD1. The origin of this receptor is a woman between 50 and 59 years old who had recovered from COVID-19. Sequences were obtained from PBMCs or T cells enriched from blood (not recorded which). The CDR3 reads CASSFGQGLYAFF. In nucleotides, the CDR3 is TGTGCCAGCAGTTTCGGACAGGGATTGTATGCTTTCTTT.